The 32 T cell receptor beta chains below were found in one sample sequenced in a study of human T cells and chemical hapten exposure. Via MiXCR, TCRdb re-called the RACE reads, giving one row per CDR3 protein. The sample lists 150,000 to 200,000 distinct CDR3 sequences, approximately 31% occurring once. Time point noted: pre-sensitization, week 0. Noted treatment: therapeutic diphenylcyclopropenone sensitization with weekly scalp DPC. The sample in question was whole blood, obtained in connection with sensitization to the hapten diphenylcyclopropenone (DPC). The receptors derive from a woman aged 25 to 39 with alopecia areata. Some clones in this sample may be carry-over from other donors' samples.

This clonotype appeared a few times. This rearrangement joins TRBV7-2 to TRBJ2-1; 9 nucleotides agree with TRBD1. Germline CDR1 reads SGHTA; CDR2 reads FQGNSA. The CDR3 loop spans 15 amino acids. V dropped 5 bases and J dropped 12; count of bases not matched to a gene: 14. In DNA form, the CDR3 reads TGTGCCAGCAGCCTCATCCCGGGACAGGGATTAGGGCAGTTCTTC. The encoded protein is CASSLIPGQGLGQFF.

The J gene is TRBJ1-1, the V gene TRBV10-3; D call uncertain. Germline V gene sequence: CDR1 ENHRY, CDR2 SYGVKD. The ends were cut back, 2 bases at V and 1 base at J, with 8 bases in the middle. The CDR3 is 14 residues long. Here the CDR3 DNA reads TGTGCCATCAGTGAGCGGGCGGGGAACACTGAAGCTTTCTTT. This encodes CAISERAGNTEAFF.

V is TRBV10-3 and J is TRBJ2-7; 7 nucleotides align to TRBD1. CDR3 length: 14 amino acids. V lost 6 bases to trimming and J lost 1 base; unmatched junction nucleotides: 6. The germline CDR1 and CDR2 sequences are ENHRY and SYGVKD. The CDR3 DNA is TGTGCCATCAGCCAGGGACAGTCGTCCTACGAGCAGTACTTC. As protein: CAISQGQSSYEQYF.

V gene TRBV7-7 combines with J gene TRBJ2-1, with 9 positions matching TRBD1. The V gene's germline CDR1 is SSHAT and CDR2 FNYEAQ (reference sequence). The CDR3 consists of 15 residues. V was clipped by 5 bases and J by 5 bases; unmatched bases: 7. CDR3 residues: CASSHRTGAHNEQFF. CDR3 sequence (DNA): TGTGCCAGCAGCCACCGGACAGGGGCCCACAATGAGCAGTTCTTC.

This clonotype turned up a few times. This rearrangement joins TRBV7-2 to TRBJ1-1; D ambiguous. Looked up from germline, CDR1 is SGHTA and CDR2 is FQGNSA. The ends were cut back, 4 bases at V and 3 bases at J, with 12 bases in the middle. The CDR3 is 14 residues long. The CDR3 reads CASSYQTGDTEAFF. Here the CDR3 DNA reads TGTGCCAGCAGCTATCAGACTGGGGACACTGAAGCTTTCTTT.

Ten or more counts support this clonotype. The chain is built from TRBV20-1 and TRBJ2-1; a weak D match, TRBD1 (6 bases). This CDR3 has 11 amino acids. Germline V CDR1 and CDR2: DFQATT, SNEGSKA (reference sequence). The V end lost 6 bases, the J end lost 6 bases, and 9 bases lay between the germline ends. CDR3: CSAQGVNEQFF. The CDR3 DNA follows: TGCAGTGCACAGGGAGTCAATGAGCAGTTCTTC.

The chain employs TRBV4-3 and TRBJ2-3; 9 nucleotides align to TRBD2. Germline V CDR1 and CDR2: LGHNA, YSLEER. Trimming at V came to 1 base and at J to 5 bases, leaving 7 bases not matched to a gene. This CDR3 comprises 16 residues. The chain's CDR3 is CASSQGAGGPRDTQYF. CDR3 sequence (DNA): TGCGCCAGCAGCCAAGGGGCGGGAGGGCCAAGAGATACGCAGTATTTT.

CDR3 sequence reads: CASSPGAEHEKLFF. The DNA of the CDR3 is TGCGCCAGCAGCCCAGGGGCAGAGCATGAAAAACTGTTTTTT. This rearrangement joins TRBV5-1 to TRBJ1-4, with D maybe TRBD1 (6 bases). Germline lookup yields CDR1 SGHRS and CDR2 YFSETQ. Between the trimmed V and J ends, which lost 4 bases and 6 bases, there was a span of 13 bases. CDR3 length: 14 amino acids.

The chain employs TRBV3-1 and TRBJ2-5; tentatively, D is TRBD2 (5 bases). CDR1 and CDR2 (germline): LGHDT, YNNKEL (reference sequence). The CDR3 totals 14 residues. V lost 4 bases and J 3 bases, leaving 12 bases between the germline ends. The CDR3, as DNA: TGTGCCAGCAGCCCCGCTAGCCTTAAAGAGACCCAGTACTTC. It is translated as CASSPASLKETQYF.

This clonotype was recorded many times. J is TRBJ1-4 and V is TRBV5-4; D is unclear. The CDR3 is 15 residues long. Germline assignment: CDR1 SGHNT and CDR2 YYREEE (reference sequence). V was shortened by 4 bases and J by 4 bases, with 14 bases between the two germline ends. CDR3 in amino acids: CASSPNTGINEKLFF. The DNA of the CDR3 is TGTGCCAGCAGCCCTAACACGGGAATTAATGAAAAACTGTTTTTT.

This clonotype was counted only a few times. The chain is built from TRBV28 and TRBJ1-6; possible D gene TRBD1, 5 bases. The germline V gene has CDR1 MDHEN and CDR2 SYDVKM. The V end lost 3 bases, the J end lost 4 bases, and 7 bases lay between the germline ends. The length of the CDR3 is 14 residues. In DNA form, the CDR3 reads TGTGCCAGCAGTTTGTCAGGGTATAATTCACCCCTCCACTTT. Amino acids: CASSLSGYNSPLHF.

V is TRBV28 and J is TRBJ2-4, with TRBD1 as a possible D gene (6 bases). The CDR3 is 17 amino acids. The ends were cut back, 6 bases at V and 0 bases at J, with 18 bases in the middle. Looked up from germline, CDR1 is MDHEN and CDR2 is SYDVKM. CDR3 coding DNA: TGTGCCAGCAGCCCAACTAACAGGGCACTAGCCAAAAACATTCAGTACTTC. Encoded protein: CASSPTNRALAKNIQYF.

The chain joins TRBV2 to TRBJ1-2; 9 nucleotides agree with TRBD1. The CDR3 runs 11 residues. Germline V lookup: CDR1 SNHLY, CDR2 FYNNEI. V lost 8 bases to trimming and J lost 8 bases; unmatched junction nucleotides: 3. CDR3 sequence (DNA): TGTGCCAGCTGGGGACAGGGAGGCTACACCTTC. Translation gives CASWGQGGYTF.

In its sample, this clonotype was seen once. The rearrangement links TRBV7-2 to TRBJ1-5, with D perhaps matching TRBD1 (5 bases). The CDR3 runs to 16 residues. The V and J ends lost 0 bases and 2 bases respectively, with 11 bases between them. Looked up from germline, CDR1 is SGHTA and CDR2 is FQGNSA. The CDR3 here is CASSLAVQGGNQPQHF. DNA for the CDR3: TGTGCCAGCAGCTTAGCTGTTCAGGGAGGCAATCAGCCCCAGCATTTT.

This clonotype has a handful of counts. The chain uses TRBV9 and TRBJ2-5; D is perhaps TRBD2 (5 bases). The length of the CDR3 is 14 residues. V was clipped by 6 bases and J by 5 bases, with 17 bases between them. Germline CDR1 SGDLS, CDR2 YYNGEE. The CDR3 loop reads CASTLSGELETQYF. CDR3 nucleotide sequence: TGTGCCAGCACCTTATCCGGGGAGTTGGAGACCCAGTACTTC.

This clonotype has more than one count but fewer than ten. The chain has TRBV29-1 and TRBJ2-1; possibly TRBD2 for D (6 bases). Germline V gene lookup returns CDR1 SQVTM and CDR2 ANQGSEA. Trimming cost V 0 bases and J 13 bases, with 16 bases left between them. The CDR3 runs to 13 residues. CDR3 protein: CSVEENREPNQFF. CDR3 coding DNA: TGCAGCGTTGAAGAGAACCGGGAGCCTAATCAGTTCTTC.

The chain employs TRBV6-2 or TRBV6-3 and TRBJ2-1, with a weak D call TRBD1 (6 bases). The CDR3 has 13 amino acids. V was trimmed by 7 bases and J by 1 base, leaving 8 bases between them. Germline V gene sequence: CDR1 MNHEY, CDR2 SVGEGT. The CDR3 DNA sequence: TGTGCCAGCACTGGACAGTCCTACAATGAGCAGTTCTTC. Protein sequence: CASTGQSYNEQFF.

This clonotype was seen a handful of times. The CDR3 loop is CSVVKANTEAFF. CDR3 nucleotide sequence: TGCAGCGTTGTGAAGGCGAACACTGAAGCTTTCTTT. The chain recombines TRBV29-1 with TRBJ1-1; D is uncertain. CDR1 is SQVTM, CDR2 ANQGSEA, per germline. Trimming took off 4 bases at V and 1 base at J, with 7 bases between the two ends. CDR3 size: 12 residues.

The rearrangement joins TRBV28 to TRBJ1-6, with 11 bases matching TRBD1. V was pared by 10 bases and J by 6 bases, with 14 bases of the junction left unmatched. CDR1 is MDHEN and CDR2 is SYDVKM in the germline V gene. The CDR3 has 17 amino acids. The DNA of the CDR3 is TGTGCCACTCACCCGCCTGGACAGGGGGCATTTAATTCACCCCTCCACTTT. Residues: CATHPPGQGAFNSPLHF.

The chain is built from TRBV7-9 and TRBJ1-1; D unclear. The germline V gene encodes CDR1 SEHNR and CDR2 FQNEAQ (reference sequence). Trimming removed 2 bases at V and 1 base at J, with 5 bases between. The CDR3 is 13 amino acids. DNA of the CDR3: TGTGCCAGCAGCTTAAACCAGAACACTGAAGCTTTCTTT. Amino acids: CASSLNQNTEAFF.

In DNA form, the CDR3 reads TGTGCCATCAGTGTAGAGAGCTCCTACAATGAGCAGTTCTTC. Residues: CAISVESSYNEQFF. V and J are TRBV10-3 and TRBJ2-1; D is unclear. In germline, CDR1 is ENHRY, CDR2 SYGVKD. This CDR3 has 14 residues. The V end was cut by 4 bases, the J end by 0 bases, with 7 bases between.

The chain links TRBV28 to TRBJ2-5; the match to TRBD2 covers 8 bases. The germline V gene has CDR1 MDHEN and CDR2 SYDVKM. This CDR3 is built from 15 residues. V shed 2 bases, J shed 2 bases, and the junction held 4 bases outside the gene matches. DNA of the CDR3: TGTGCCAGCAGTTTACCTAGCGGGTATCAAGAGACCCAGTACTTC. Its protein product is CASSLPSGYQETQYF.

The chain has TRBV5-1 and TRBJ2-4, with a weak D call TRBD1 (6 bases). Between the trimmed V and J ends, which lost 4 bases and 8 bases, there was a span of 13 bases. This CDR3 comprises 13 residues. The germline gives CDR1 SGHRS, CDR2 YFSETQ. The CDR3 region has the DNA TGCGCCAGCAGCCTGGGTAACAGGGACATTCAGTACTTC. This sequence encodes CASSLGNRDIQYF. Filled out from reference TRBV5-1 and TRBJ2-4, the complete variable domain reads KAGVTQTPRYLIKTRGQQVTLSCSPISGHRSVSWYQQTPGQGLQFLFEYFSETQRNKGNFPGRFSGRQFSNSRSEMNVSTLELGDSALYLCASSLGNRDIQYFGAGTRLSVL.

Concerning this clonotype itself: A read error may explain this, as a much larger clone is one base away. J is TRBJ2-1 and V is TRBV28; D is unclear. There are 13 residues in the CDR3. Germline loops: CDR1 MDHEN, CDR2 SYDVKM. The CDR3 protein is CVSSLIQDNEQFF. CDR3 in DNA: TGTGTCAGCAGTTTAATCCAGGACAATGAGCAGTTCTTC.

This clonotype has at least ten counts. V is TRBV5-1 and J is TRBJ2-3, with TRBD2 matching over 7 bases. Germline lookup yields CDR1 SGHRS and CDR2 YFSETQ. The CDR3 loop spans 15 amino acids. V trimming: 1 base; J trimming: 1 base; junction bases outside the gene matches: 3. The CDR3 bases are TGCGCCAGCAGCTTGTCCAGCGGGGGCACAGATACGCAGTATTTT. It codes for CASSLSSGGTDTQYF. Together with reference TRBV5-1 and TRBJ2-3, the CDR3 gives the full variable domain: KAGVTQTPRYLIKTRGQQVTLSCSPISGHRSVSWYQQTPGQGLQFLFEYFSETQRNKGNFPGRFSGRQFSNSRSEMNVSTLELGDSALYLCASSLSSGGTDTQYFGPGTRLTVL.

The rearrangement joins TRBV5-5 to TRBJ2-2; TRBD2 is a possible D gene (5 bases). Germline V gene sequence: CDR1 SGHKS, CDR2 YYEKEE (reference sequence). The V gene lost 1 base and the J gene lost 7 bases, with 11 bases spanning the gap. The CDR3 spans 14 residues. The CDR3: CASSLWRVDGELFF. The CDR3 region has the DNA TGTGCCAGCAGCTTGTGGCGGGTGGACGGGGAGCTGTTTTTT.

This clonotype was detected only a few times. The gene calls are TRBV12-3 or TRBV12-4 and TRBJ2-7, with 10 bases lining up with TRBD2. The CDR3 covers 14 residues. The trim removed 7 bases at V and 4 bases at J, leaving 7 bases unmatched. The CDR3 nucleotides are TGTGCCAGCACTGTTAGCGGGAGGTCGTACGAGCAGTACTTC. Protein: CASTVSGRSYEQYF.

This clonotype was counted only a few times. This chain joins TRBV3-1 and TRBJ1-1, with D unclear. CDR3 size: 14 residues. The germline V and J ends were trimmed by 5 bases and 4 bases, with 14 bases remaining between them. Germline values: CDR1 LGHDT, CDR2 YNNKEL (reference sequence). CDR3 in DNA: TGTGCCAGCAGCAGTCCCGGAATGGTCACTGAAGCTTTCTTT. Translated, it gives CASSSPGMVTEAFF. Looking up the rest from reference TRBV3-1 and TRBJ1-1 gives the full variable domain: DTAVSQTPKYLVTQMGNDKSIKCEQNLGHDTMYWYKQDSKKFLKIMFSYNNKELIINETVPNRFSPKSPDKAHLNLHINSLELGDSAVYFCASSSPGMVTEAFFGQGTRLTVV.

The chain links TRBV10-3 to TRBJ2-1; D may be TRBD1 (7 bases). The V gene lost 6 bases and the J gene lost 5 bases, with 14 bases spanning the gap. Germline V CDR1 and CDR2: ENHRY, SYGVKD. This CDR3 contains 14 residues. CDR3 sequence reads: CAIRRQGGDNEQFF. The CDR3 nucleotides are TGTGCCATCAGGAGACAGGGAGGCGACAATGAGCAGTTCTTC.

The chain couples TRBV29-1 to TRBJ1-2, with TRBD1 identical over 8 bases. Germline V gene data show CDR1 as SQVTM and CDR2 as ANQGSEA. The CDR3 has 15 amino acids. J gave up 3 bases and V 6 bases, and 12 bases lay outside the gene matches. The DNA for the CDR3 is TGCAGCGTCCCTGGGACAGGAGAAGTCTACTATGGCTACACCTTC. Amino acid sequence: CSVPGTGEVYYGYTF.

Here the CDR3 DNA reads TGTGCCAGCAGCTTAGATCGGCCAGCCTCCTACGAGCAGTACTTC. Protein: CASSLDRPASYEQYF. The chain carries TRBV11-2 and TRBJ2-7; D remains ambiguous. Germline CDR1 SGHAT, CDR2 FQNNGV. CDR3 length: 15 amino acids. V gave up 0 bases and J gave up 0 bases, with 9 bases separating them.

This clonotype was detected ten times or more. The rearrangement joins TRBV29-1 to TRBJ2-3, with TRBD1 as a possible D gene (5 bases). The CDR3 totals 15 residues. Germline CDR1 SQVTM, CDR2 ANQGSEA. V was pared by 7 bases and J by 0 bases, with 17 bases between. CDR3 sequence (DNA): TGCAGCGCCGCAGGGATAAGTTCTAGCACAGATACGCAGTATTTT. It codes for CSAAGISSSTDTQYF.